The 25 T cell receptor beta chains below were found in one sample sequenced in a study of identical twins' blood T cells (dated by TCRdb to 2013 to 2014). Preparation of the library involved 5' RACE. The run used an Illumina Genome Analyzer IIx. TCRdb reprocessing: public reads trimmed at Q25 with fastp, clones called with MiXCR, in-frame beta chains kept. Every distinct CDR3 protein forms one entry, paired with its most common genes and DNA. The sample table holds around 380,000 distinct CDR3 sequences, of which approximately 30% were seen once. The biggest ten clones account for 6.1% of the sample. Specimen: PBMCs. These receptor sequences come from a woman aged 18 to 50 in good health.

The chain joins TRBV6-5 to TRBJ1-2, with TRBD1 matching over 11 bases. This CDR3 comprises 17 residues. Germline V gene sequence: CDR1 MNHEY, CDR2 SVGAGI. With 6 bases clipped from V and 4 bases from J, the junction kept 13 bases outside the gene matches. CDR3 protein: CASSDEDRGRRTYGYTF. The CDR3 bases are TGTGCCAGCAGCGACGAGGACAGGGGGCGTAGGACCTATGGCTACACCTTC.

The chain couples TRBV5-6 to TRBJ2-2; 10 bases line up with TRBD2. From germline, CDR1 is SGHDT and CDR2 YYEEEE. V lost 8 bases to trimming and J lost 6 bases; unmatched junction nucleotides: 13. The CDR3 covers 16 residues. The CDR3 loop reads CASLWWLAGVAGELFF. CDR3 in DNA: TGTGCCAGTTTATGGTGGCTAGCGGGAGTCGCCGGGGAGCTGTTTTTT.

This clonotype has at least ten counts. The rearrangement uses TRBV2 and TRBJ1-1, with a possible D match to TRBD1 (5 bases). Germline V gene data show CDR1 as SNHLY and CDR2 as FYNNEI. This CDR3 comprises 14 residues. V shed 4 bases and J shed 0 bases, with 9 bases lying between them. In DNA form, the CDR3 reads TGTGCCAGCAGTGCGGGGGTTGTGAACACTGAAGCTTTCTTT. Its protein product is CASSAGVVNTEAFF.

This clonotype was recorded a few times. The rearrangement uses TRBV6-6 and TRBJ1-4; 10 bases map to TRBD1. CDR3 size: 20 residues. The junction had 13 bases not matched to a gene; V was cut back by 0 bases and J by 3 bases. The germline CDR1 and CDR2 sequences are MNHNY and SVGAGI (reference sequence). The CDR3 region is CASSYSFFGTGVYSNEKLFF. The CDR3 nucleotides are TGTGCCAGCAGTTACTCGTTCTTCGGGACAGGGGTTTATTCTAATGAAAAACTGTTTTTT.

This clonotype appeared once. The J gene is TRBJ1-1, the V gene TRBV5-1; TRBD1 matches at 8 bases. This CDR3 contains 15 residues. Germline trimming cut 0 bases from V and 12 bases from J; bases unmatched to any gene: 13. The germline V gene has CDR1 SGHRS and CDR2 YFSETQ. The CDR3 DNA sequence: TGCGCCAGCAGCTTGGGTCACAGGGGGGGCCCGGAAACTTTCTTT. This codes for CASSLGHRGGPETFF.

The chain employs TRBV20-1 and TRBJ1-1; weak D call: TRBD1 (5 bases). The CDR3 spans 14 residues. V lost 1 base and J 3 bases, leaving 12 bases between the germline ends. From germline, CDR1 is DFQATT and CDR2 SNEGSKA (reference sequence). The CDR3 loop is CSARVPWGHTEAFF. In DNA form, the CDR3 reads TGCAGTGCTAGAGTCCCTTGGGGCCACACTGAAGCTTTCTTT.

The gene calls are TRBV7-9 and TRBJ1-2, with 7 positions matching TRBD1. V gave up 2 bases and J gave up 2 bases; unmatched junction bases: 11. This CDR3 region has 17 residues. Per the germline V gene, CDR1 is SEHNR and CDR2 is FQNEAQ (reference sequence). The CDR3 coding sequence is TGTGCCAGCAGCTTACCTCCTCGGACAGGTGGCAACTATGGCTACACCTTC. It specifies CASSLPPRTGGNYGYTF.

The J gene is TRBJ1-2, the V gene TRBV9; D may be TRBD1 (5 bases). This CDR3 has 15 amino acids. Trimming cost V 0 bases and J 7 bases, with 16 bases left between them. Germline V gene lookup returns CDR1 SGDLS and CDR2 YYNGEE. Written as DNA, the CDR3 is TGTGCCAGCAGCGTAGATCCAGGGTATTCGAGTGGCTACACCTTC. Protein: CASSVDPGYSSGYTF.

The chain has TRBV2 and TRBJ1-6, with 7 bases lining up with TRBD1. J was trimmed by 8 bases and V by 9 bases; bases with no gene match: 7. CDR1 and CDR2 from the germline V gene are SNHLY and FYNNEI. This CDR3 contains 13 residues. CDR3 sequence: CASNTGVHSPLHF. The CDR3 nucleotides are TGTGCCAGTAACACAGGGGTGCATTCACCCCTCCACTTT. The variable domain in full, with the rest retrieved from reference TRBV2 and TRBJ1-6, is EPEVTQTPSHQVTQMGQEVILRCVPISNHLYFYWYRQILGQKVEFLVSFYNNEISEKSEIFDDQFSVERPDGSNFTLKIRSTKLEDSAMYFCASNTGVHSPLHFGNGTRLTVT.

This clonotype turned up a few times. The J gene is TRBJ2-2, the V gene TRBV20-1; D unresolved. Germline V gives CDR1 DFQATT, CDR2 SNEGSKA (reference sequence). Trimming took 1 base from V and 9 from J, leaving 6 bases between them. CDR3 length: 11 residues. The CDR3 DNA reads TGCAGTGCTAGAGCTAACCGGGAGCTGTTTTTT. It specifies CSARANRELFF.

The rearrangement joins TRBV10-3 to TRBJ2-3, with 9 bases that match TRBD2. This CDR3 spans 17 amino acids. V shed 4 bases and J 1 base; nucleotides not matched to a gene: 9. Germline CDR1 and CDR2: ENHRY and SYGVKD. The CDR3 is CAISGNPRLAGTDTQYF. In nucleotides, the CDR3 is TGTGCCATCAGTGGGAACCCTCGACTAGCGGGCACAGATACGCAGTATTTT.

At least ten counts were recorded for this clonotype. The gene calls are TRBV20-1 and TRBJ2-3; 7 positions agree with TRBD2. V lost 3 bases to trimming and J lost 3 bases; unmatched junction nucleotides: 3. Germline V lookup: CDR1 DFQATT, CDR2 SNEGSKA (reference sequence). The length of the CDR3 is 13 residues. The CDR3 DNA reads TGCAGTGCTAGCCTCGGGGGGACAGATACGCAGTATTTT. Protein: CSASLGGTDTQYF.

The rearrangement links TRBV11-2 to TRBJ2-2; D is possibly TRBD2 (5 bases). Germline V gene lookup returns CDR1 SGHAT and CDR2 FQNNGV. There are 12 residues in the CDR3. V was cut by 4 bases and J by 7 bases, with 7 bases left in between. CDR3 residues: CASSWSGGELFF. DNA for the CDR3: TGTGCCAGCAGCTGGAGCGGCGGGGAGCTGTTTTTT.

The chain joins TRBV3-1 to TRBJ1-5, with TRBD1 identical over 7 bases. This CDR3 is built from 15 residues. The V gene end was trimmed by 5 bases and the J gene end by 0 bases; junction bases not matched to a gene: 4. Germline CDR1 reads LGHDT; CDR2 reads YNNKEL (reference sequence). The CDR3 sequence: CASSVTGISNQPQHF. Written as DNA, the CDR3 is TGTGCCAGCAGCGTGACAGGGATTAGCAATCAGCCCCAGCATTTT.

This clonotype was picked up many times. This chain joins TRBV12-3 or TRBV12-4 and TRBJ2-1, with no clear D. Trimming pared 6 bases from V and 8 bases from J, leaving 11 bases between. The CDR3 spans 12 residues. In DNA form, the CDR3 reads TGTGCCAGCAGGGGATTAAGCGATGAGCAGTTCTTC. The encoded protein is CASRGLSDEQFF.

There are a few counts of this clonotype. The CDR3: CASSLSGASYTGELFF. In nucleotides, the CDR3 is TGTGCCAGCAGCTTATCGGGCGCCAGCTACACCGGGGAGCTGTTTTTT. The genes are TRBV7-8 and TRBJ2-2, with no clear D. Germline V gene lookup returns CDR1 SGHVS and CDR2 FQNEAQ. Trimming took 2 bases from V and 3 from J, leaving 13 bases between them. This CDR3 has 16 residues.

This clonotype was seen only a few times. The chain combines TRBV30 with TRBJ1-4; no definite D call. V lost 2 bases, J lost 5 bases, and 9 bases lay in between. CDR3 size: 13 residues. Germline V CDR1 and CDR2: GTSNPN, SVGIG (reference sequence). Here the CDR3 DNA reads TGTGCCTGGAGTCCCCGCCCAAATGAAAAACTGTTTTTT. It specifies CAWSPRPNEKLFF.

This clonotype was seen more than once but under ten times. V and J are TRBV7-9 and TRBJ2-2, with unresolved D. Germline V lookup: CDR1 SEHNR, CDR2 FQNEAQ (reference sequence). CDR3 length equals 14 residues. The V end was cut by 2 bases, the J end by 3 bases, with 7 bases between. CDR3: CASSLIPDTGELFF. In DNA, the CDR3 is TGTGCCAGCAGCTTAATCCCGGACACCGGGGAGCTGTTTTTT.

V is TRBV7-2 and J is TRBJ2-1; possible D gene TRBD2, 6 bases. CDR1 and CDR2 (germline): SGHTA, FQGNSA. The CDR3 has 17 amino acids. The V gene lost 3 bases and the J gene lost 6 bases, with 21 bases spanning the gap. The CDR3 is CASSFSGPGLVSNEQFF. The CDR3 DNA reads TGTGCCAGCAGCTTTAGCGGTCCAGGGCTAGTTAGCAATGAGCAGTTCTTC.

CDR3 nucleotide sequence: TGTGCCAGCAGCGCGACAAGGTTGGGCTATGGCTACACCTTC. This sequence encodes CASSATRLGYGYTF. V is TRBV3-1 and J is TRBJ1-2; D is unclear. CDR1 is LGHDT and CDR2 is YNNKEL in the germline V gene (reference sequence). The length of the CDR3 is 14 residues. V was clipped by 5 bases and J by 4 bases, with 14 bases between them.

This clonotype was seen just once. Relative to the germline gene, one junction end is altered; a read error may explain this. The J gene is TRBJ1-2, the V gene TRBV14; perhaps TRBD1 as D (5 bases). CDR1 SGHDN and CDR2 FVKESK come from the germline V gene. This CDR3 has 15 amino acids. CDR3 loop: CVSSQRDGAGYGYTF. The CDR3 DNA sequence: TGTGTCAGCAGCCAAAGGGATGGGGCCGGCTATGGCTACACCTTC.

The rearrangement uses TRBV9 and TRBJ2-3; 8 nucleotides agree with TRBD2. V gave up 6 bases and J gave up 3 bases; unmatched junction bases: 6. Germline V gives CDR1 SGDLS, CDR2 YYNGEE. The CDR3 extends over 14 amino acids. CDR3 in DNA: TGTGCCAGCACCCGAGCGGGGGATACAGATACGCAGTATTTT. As protein: CASTRAGDTDTQYF.

The chain has TRBV29-1 and TRBJ2-7; 8 nucleotides align to TRBD1. The CDR3 length is 12 residues. V shed 5 bases, J shed 2 bases, and the junction held 2 bases outside the gene matches. CDR1 and CDR2 from the germline V gene are SQVTM and ANQGSEA. CDR3 in amino acids: CSVSQGAYEQYF. The CDR3 DNA sequence: TGCAGCGTTTCACAGGGGGCCTACGAGCAGTACTTC.

This clonotype was detected a few times. This sequence joins TRBV27 and TRBJ2-3; D may be TRBD1 or TRBD2 (5 bases each). V lost 7 bases, J lost 1 base, and 9 bases lay in between. This CDR3 contains 13 residues. The germline V gene encodes CDR1 MNHEY and CDR2 SMNVEV (reference sequence). The CDR3 protein is CASKGRGTDTQYF. DNA of the CDR3: TGTGCCAGCAAGGGACGAGGCACAGATACGCAGTATTTT.

This clonotype came up many times. CDR3 region: CAISGTENTEAFF. CDR3 nucleotide sequence: TGTGCCATCAGTGGGACAGAGAACACTGAAGCTTTCTTT. The chain couples TRBV10-3 to TRBJ1-1, with D maybe TRBD1 (6 bases). CDR1 is ENHRY, CDR2 SYGVKD, per germline. Trimming removed 4 bases from V and 1 base from J, with 7 bases in between. The CDR3 runs 13 residues.